This TCR beta chain was sequenced during a study of blood T cell repertoires in COVID-19. At the level of the study: Samples representing acute and convalescent COVID-19 were sourced from the United States, Italy and Spain. In each case, the material was cDNA or gDNA derived from T cells, B-cell-depleted T cells, or PBMCs.

With V trimmed by 3 bases and J by 6 bases, 10 bases remained unmatched. Germline lookup yields CDR1 SGHRS and CDR2 YFSETQ. The CDR3 consists of 15 residues. Source study methods: Nucleated cell counts were estimated from reference gene primer amplification. Only in-frame clones appear in the TCRdb table, and some are missing; sequencing was by immunoSEQ multiplex PCR. V, J and clone size were drawn from that table, and D and trimming were deduced from the DNA. This table has about 360,000 clones, around 87% appearing once. The receptor was isolated from a human donor in a cohort sampled during active COVID-19. The genes are TRBV5-1 and TRBJ2-7, with 9 bases matching TRBD1. Sample: peripheral blood. The CDR3 DNA is TGCGCCAGCAGCTGGGGACAGGGCCTCGGGAGCGAGCAGTACTTC. Its translation is CASSWGQGLGSEQYF.